The 6 T cell receptor beta chains given below trace back to one sample, sequenced in a study of cytomegalovirus exposure and HLA in healthy donors. TCRdb's table, derived via immunoSEQ multiplex PCR, lists solely in-frame clones and lacks some. The sample consists of approximately 200,000 clones, around 80% of them appearing once. The sequencing input was PBMCs. The source of these receptors is a woman aged 30 to 39 in good health and CMV-seronegative.

This sequence joins TRBV2 and TRBJ2-1; 9 nucleotides line up with TRBD2. CDR3 length equals 15 residues. After removal of 4 bases from V and 12 bases from J, the junction contained 13 bases not matched to a gene. Germline V gene lookup returns CDR1 SNHLY and CDR2 FYNNEI. The CDR3 loop is CASSGYLAGGRWQFF. The CDR3 bases are TGTGCCAGCAGTGGGTACTTGGCGGGGGGGCGGTGGCAGTTCTTC.

The rearrangement joins TRBV5-1 to TRBJ1-2, with a possible D match to TRBD1 (5 bases). Germline lookup yields CDR1 SGHRS and CDR2 YFSETQ. CDR3 size: 16 residues. Trimming shortened V by 4 bases and J by 4 bases, and 20 bases separated the two germline ends. CDR3 in amino acids: CASSPAAPEQVYGYTF. In nucleotides, the CDR3 is TGCGCCAGCAGCCCCGCAGCACCGGAACAGGTCTATGGCTACACCTTC. The whole variable domain, filled in from reference TRBV5-1 and TRBJ1-2, reads KAGVTQTPRYLIKTRGQQVTLSCSPISGHRSVSWYQQTPGQGLQFLFEYFSETQRNKGNFPGRFSGRQFSNSRSEMNVSTLELGDSALYLCASSPAAPEQVYGYTFGSGTRLTVV.

The CDR3 DNA reads as TGTGCCAGCAGCCTAAGGACAGGGGGGGAGACCCAGTACTTC. Its protein product is CASSLRTGGETQYF. This sequence joins TRBV7-6 and TRBJ2-5, with TRBD1 matching over 10 bases. Germline V CDR1 and CDR2: SGHVS, FNYEAQ. V shed 5 bases, J shed 5 bases, and the junction held 5 bases outside the gene matches. The CDR3 is 14 residues long.

The rearrangement uses TRBV29-1 and TRBJ2-2; 12 nucleotides match TRBD1. The trim removed 6 bases at V and 5 bases at J, leaving 10 bases unmatched. The CDR3 is made up of 16 amino acids. Looked up from germline, CDR1 is SQVTM and CDR2 is ANQGSEA. The CDR3 nucleotides read TGCAGCGTCACAGCCCGGGACAGGGGGCAGACCGGGGAGCTGTTTTTT. Translation gives CSVTARDRGQTGELFF.

The genes are TRBV6-1 and TRBJ2-1, with 10 nucleotides matching TRBD2. Trimming at V came to 3 bases and at J to 4 bases, leaving 3 bases not matched to a gene. This CDR3 is built from 15 residues. The germline gives CDR1 MNHNS, CDR2 SASEGT. CDR3 DNA sequence: TGTGCCAGCAGTGAGGAGACTAGCGGGTACAATGAGCAGTTCTTC. Amino acid sequence: CASSEETSGYNEQFF.

This clone has ten or more counts. The rearrangement joins TRBV7-9 to TRBJ1-5; D not certain. V lost 3 bases and J 10 bases, leaving 16 bases between the germline ends. Germline CDR1 reads SEHNR; CDR2 reads FQNEAQ (reference sequence). This CDR3 region has 14 residues. The CDR3 DNA reads as TGTGCCAGCAGCTTGGGTAGCGGCGCCGGACCCCAGCATTTT. This codes for CASSLGSGAGPQHF. The full variable domain, its missing parts supplied by reference TRBV7-9 and TRBJ1-5, is DTGVSQNPRHKITKRGQNVTFRCDPISEHNRLYWYRQTLGQGPEFLTYFQNEAQLEKSRLLSDRFSAERPKGSFSTLEIQRTEQGDSAMYLCASSLGSGAGPQHFGDGTRLSIL.